The 23 T cell receptor beta chains presented below share a single source sample, sequenced in a study of control samples from healthy donors and cancer patients. Using immunoSEQ multiplex PCR, the repertoire was profiled, and TCRdb retains in-frame clones only, with some absent. The sample has some 170,000 clones, approximately 94% seen once. Input material: PBMCs. The receptor set was obtained from a man between 60 and 70 years old with colorectal cancer.

The chain uses TRBV3-1 (or the pseudogene TRBV3-2) and TRBJ1-5; the D gene is possibly TRBD1 (6 bases). V shed 4 bases and J shed 4 bases, with 11 bases lying between them. Germline V gene data show CDR1 as LGHDT and CDR2 as YNNKEL (reference sequence). The CDR3 sequence is 14 residues long. The CDR3 here is CASSLTGDNQPQHF. DNA of the CDR3: TGTGCCAGCAGCCTGACAGGAGATAATCAGCCCCAGCATTTT.

V usage is TRBV2 and J usage is TRBJ1-1; 9 nucleotides match TRBD1. The CDR3 is 13 amino acids. The junction had 6 bases not matched to a gene; V was cut back by 9 bases and J by 4 bases. Germline CDR1 reads SNHLY; CDR2 reads FYNNEI. The CDR3 coding sequence is TGTGCCAGTCGCGGACAGGGGAGCACTGAAGCTTTCTTT. Translated: CASRGQGSTEAFF.

V gene TRBV15 combines with J gene TRBJ2-1; TRBD1 matches at 10 bases. CDR3 length: 15 amino acids. Germline CDR1 is LNHNV and CDR2 is YYDKDF (reference sequence). V lost 3 bases, J lost 6 bases, and 5 bases stayed unmatched. The CDR3 is CATSSRDRGFNEQFF. CDR3 bases: TGTGCCACCAGCAGCCGGGACAGGGGATTCAATGAGCAGTTCTTC. The whole variable domain, filled in from reference TRBV15 and TRBJ2-1, reads DAMVIQNPRYQVTQFGKPVTLSCSQTLNHNVMYWYQQKSSQAPKLLFHYYDKDFNNEADTPDNFQSRRPNTSFCFLDIRSPGLGDTAMYLCATSSRDRGFNEQFFGPGTRLTVL.

V and J are TRBV2 and TRBJ2-7; 8 bases are shared with TRBD1. V gave up 5 bases and J gave up 3 bases; unmatched junction bases: 6. Germline lookup yields CDR1 SNHLY and CDR2 FYNNEI. CDR3 size: 14 residues. The CDR3 nucleotides read TGTGCCAGCAGTCTACAGGACAGGGACTACGAGCAGTACTTC. Residues: CASSLQDRDYEQYF.

J is TRBJ2-3 and V is TRBV6-2 or TRBV6-3; the D gene is possibly TRBD2 (5 bases). The germline V gene encodes CDR1 MNHEY and CDR2 SVGEGT. V was shortened by 6 bases and J by 3 bases, with 16 bases between the two germline ends. This CDR3 spans 15 amino acids. CDR3 nucleotide sequence: TGTGCCAGCAGCTGGACTTTGGCTAGGACAGATACGCAGTATTTT. It specifies CASSWTLARTDTQYF.

The chain recombines TRBV11-3 with TRBJ1-4; weak D call: TRBD1 (6 bases). CDR1 and CDR2 (germline): SGHNT, YENEEA. The length of the CDR3 is 14 residues. V lost 0 bases, J lost 7 bases, and 9 bases lay in between. The CDR3 coding sequence is TGTGCCAGCAGCTTAGAAGGGGGGGGTGAAAAACTGTTTTTT. Residues: CASSLEGGGEKLFF.

This rearrangement joins TRBV19 to TRBJ2-7; D remains ambiguous. V was clipped by 10 bases and J by 2 bases, with 24 bases between them. CDR1 and CDR2 (germline): LNHDA, SQIVND (reference sequence). The CDR3 is 16 residues long. The CDR3: CAIQTILPGVTYEQYF. CDR3 in DNA: TGTGCCATCCAAACCATCTTACCGGGCGTCACCTACGAGCAGTACTTC.

The V gene is TRBV5-1, the J gene TRBJ2-2; D uncertain. The CDR3 length is 16 residues. Germline CDR1 SGHRS, CDR2 YFSETQ. V lost 4 bases and J 0 bases, leaving 13 bases between the germline ends. The CDR3 sequence: CASSPGLAPNTGELFF. In DNA, the CDR3 is TGCGCCAGCAGCCCCGGCCTGGCCCCGAACACCGGGGAGCTGTTTTTT.

The chain uses TRBV9 and TRBJ1-3; no firm D call. The germline V gene has CDR1 SGDLS and CDR2 YYNGEE. This CDR3 has 13 amino acids. V was pared by 4 bases and J by 2 bases, with 7 bases between. The CDR3 sequence is CASSPRAGNTIYF. In nucleotides, the CDR3 is TGTGCCAGCAGCCCCCGAGCTGGAAACACCATATATTTT.

The chain couples TRBV7-9 to TRBJ2-7, with 8 bases that match TRBD1. Germline V gives CDR1 SEHNR, CDR2 FQNEAQ (reference sequence). Trimming at V came to 5 bases and at J to 5 bases, leaving 14 bases not matched to a gene. The CDR3 covers 16 residues. The CDR3 is CASSPRRRTGLDEQYF. The CDR3 region has the DNA TGTGCCAGCAGCCCCCGTCGAAGGACAGGGCTTGACGAGCAGTACTTC.

The chain couples TRBV6-1 to TRBJ2-7; D call uncertain. This CDR3 has 11 residues. Looked up from germline, CDR1 is MNHNS and CDR2 is SASEGT. The V end lost 1 base, the J end lost 10 bases, and 8 bases lay between the germline ends. The CDR3 here is CASSEGPNQYF. DNA of the CDR3: TGTGCCAGCAGTGAAGGTCCCAACCAGTACTTC.

The rearrangement uses TRBV3-1 (or the pseudogene TRBV3-2) and TRBJ1-3; D not certain. The germline gives CDR1 LGHDT, CDR2 YNNKEL (reference sequence). V dropped 4 bases and J dropped 2 bases, with 15 bases sitting between them. There are 16 residues in the CDR3. CDR3 in DNA: TGTGCCAGCAGCCTGCCACACGACATTCCTGGAAACACCATATATTTT. Its translation is CASSLPHDIPGNTIYF.

This clone has a single count. The chain couples TRBV6-5 to TRBJ1-2; 7 bases fit TRBD1. CDR3 length: 14 residues. Germline CDR1 is MNHEY and CDR2 is SVGAGI. V trimming: 4 bases; J trimming: 2 bases; junction bases outside the gene matches: 4. CDR3 sequence: CASSSSGQNYGYTF. CDR3 nucleotides: TGTGCCAGCAGTTCGTCGGGACAGAACTATGGCTACACCTTC.

This rearrangement joins TRBV2 to TRBJ2-3; maybe TRBD1 (5 bases). The germline V gene has CDR1 SNHLY and CDR2 FYNNEI. The CDR3 extends over 14 amino acids. Trimming left V 6 bases short and J 0 bases short, with 10 bases between. The CDR3 loop is CASRQGTSTDTQYF. The CDR3 bases are TGTGCCAGCAGGCAGGGAACTAGCACAGATACGCAGTATTTT.

The gene calls are TRBV2 and TRBJ2-1; D gene uncertain. CDR1 and CDR2 from the germline V gene are SNHLY and FYNNEI. The CDR3 extends over 11 amino acids. Trimming removed 6 bases from V and 5 bases from J, with 5 bases in between. CDR3 protein: CASRDDNEQFF. DNA for the CDR3: TGTGCCAGCAGGGACGACAATGAGCAGTTCTTC.

This clone appeared a single time. V usage is TRBV19 and J usage is TRBJ2-6; D is possibly TRBD1 (5 bases). The length of the CDR3 is 18 residues. V was shortened by 5 bases and J by 4 bases, with 21 bases between the two germline ends. Per germline, CDR1 LNHDA and CDR2 SQIVND (reference sequence). This CDR3 is CASSLRVLSSLGANVLTF. CDR3 nucleotide sequence: TGTGCCAGTAGTCTCAGGGTCCTGAGTTCTCTGGGGGCCAACGTCCTGACTTTC.

The J gene is TRBJ2-3, the V gene TRBV24-1, with 12 bases that match TRBD2. The germline V gene encodes CDR1 KGHDR and CDR2 SFDVKD. J was trimmed by 3 bases and V by 3 bases; bases with no gene match: 3. This CDR3 contains 16 residues. The CDR3 bases are TGTGCCACCAGTGATGCTACTAGCGGGGGGACAGATACGCAGTATTTT. It yields the protein CATSDATSGGTDTQYF.

This clone was found once. The chain joins TRBV5-1 to TRBJ2-5, with a possible D match to TRBD2 (5 bases). The CDR3 contains 14 residues. Germline CDR1 and CDR2: SGHRS and YFSETQ. V was cut by 3 bases and J by 2 bases, with 11 bases left in between. In nucleotides, the CDR3 is TGCGCCAGCAGCTCCAACACGGGACAAGAGACCCAGTACTTC. Translating gives CASSSNTGQETQYF.

The V and J genes are TRBV27 and TRBJ2-7; no definite D call. The V end lost 2 bases, the J end lost 5 bases, and 22 bases lay between the germline ends. The CDR3 sequence is 17 residues long. Germline CDR1 reads MNHEY; CDR2 reads SMNVEV (reference sequence). Here the CDR3 DNA reads TGTGCCAGCAGTTTAAAGGTCGCGTTGGCTCGGCACCACGAGCAGTACTTC. It encodes CASSLKVALARHHEQYF.

The chain recombines TRBV2 with TRBJ2-5; 9 positions agree with TRBD2. Germline CDR1 is SNHLY and CDR2 is FYNNEI. The CDR3 runs 15 residues. The junction had 7 bases not matched to a gene; V was cut back by 7 bases and J by 1 base. In nucleotides, the CDR3 is TGTGCCAGCACGGCTAGCGGGGTGTTCCAAGAGACCCAGTACTTC. Protein product: CASTASGVFQETQYF. Complete variable domain (other parts from reference TRBV2 and TRBJ2-5): EPEVTQTPSHQVTQMGQEVILRCVPISNHLYFYWYRQILGQKVEFLVSFYNNEISEKSEIFDDQFSVERPDGSNFTLKIRSTKLEDSAMYFCASTASGVFQETQYFGPGTRLLVL.

V gene TRBV27 combines with J gene TRBJ2-7; TRBD1 matches at 8 bases. V gave up 5 bases and J gave up 2 bases; unmatched junction bases: 8. Per germline, CDR1 MNHEY and CDR2 SMNVEV (reference sequence). This CDR3 is built from 15 residues. The CDR3 region has the DNA TGTGCCAGCAGTACCCTCGGGACAGGCACCTACGAGCAGTACTTC. It yields the protein CASSTLGTGTYEQYF.

This chain links TRBV5-1 with TRBJ1-2; D remains unclear. This CDR3 region has 13 residues. Trimming pared 0 bases from V and 13 bases from J, leaving 16 bases between. Germline assignment: CDR1 SGHRS and CDR2 YFSETQ. CDR3 in DNA: TGCGCCAGCAGCTTGGACCGGGAGGGTAGGGCCACCTTC. As protein: CASSLDREGRATF.

The chain recombines TRBV11-3 with TRBJ1-5, with D possibly being TRBD1 (6 bases). The V and J ends lost 6 bases and 3 bases respectively, with 15 bases between them. Germline-derived CDR1 and CDR2 are SGHNT and YENEEA. This CDR3 has 15 amino acids. The CDR3 loop is CASRFLQGPNQPQHF. The CDR3, as DNA: TGTGCCAGCAGATTTCTTCAGGGGCCCAATCAGCCCCAGCATTTT. The entire variable domain, with the rest obtained from reference TRBV11-3 and TRBJ1-5, is as follows: EAGVVQSPRYKIIEKKQPVAFWCNPISGHNTLYWYLQNLGQGPELLIRYENEEAVDDSQLPKDRFSAERLKGVDSTLKIQPAELGDSAVYLCASRFLQGPNQPQHFGDGTRLSIL.